This T cell receptor (beta chain) was observed in a study of T cells in localized non-small cell lung cancer. Trimming shortened V by 1 base and J by 11 bases, and 12 bases separated the two germline ends. Germline-derived CDR1 and CDR2 are SGHVS and FQNEAQ. The CDR3 runs to 14 residues. Profiled with immunoSEQ multiplex PCR; TCRdb holds only in-frame clones, not every one. The data hold around 35,000 clones, with approximately 88% observed a single time. The source is a woman between 35 and 70 years old with stage I lung adenocarcinoma. The chain links TRBV7-8 to TRBJ1-6; D may be TRBD1 (6 bases). Sequenced here: peripheral blood, sampled before any cancer treatment. CDR3 DNA sequence: TGTGCCAGCAGCTTAGGGAGGGGGGGCACACCCCTCCACTTT. This gives the protein CASSLGRGGTPLHF.